A single sample gave rise to the 18 T cell receptor beta chains below, sequenced in a study of blood T cell repertoires in COVID-19. Some clones are missing from TCRdb's copy, which holds only in-frame ones; the method was immunoSEQ multiplex PCR. The sample holds 200,000 to 250,000 clones, roughly 88% seen once. Sequenced: PBMCs or T cells enriched from blood (not recorded which). The receptors stem from a woman in her thirties or forties with acute COVID-19.

The genes are TRBV7-2 and TRBJ2-1; 15 bases are a match to TRBD2. After removal of 0 bases from V and 0 bases from J, the junction contained 6 bases not matched to a gene. The CDR3 has 20 amino acids. From germline, CDR1 is SGHTA and CDR2 FQGNSA. In DNA form, the CDR3 reads TGTGCCAGCAGCTTAGCCGGGACTAGCGGGGGGTTGAGCTCCTACAATGAGCAGTTCTTC. This translates into CASSLAGTSGGLSSYNEQFF.

The chain recombines TRBV5-1 with TRBJ1-2; 10 bases align to TRBD1. V dropped 4 bases and J dropped 5; count of bases not matched to a gene: 11. From germline, CDR1 is SGHRS and CDR2 YFSETQ. The CDR3 is 16 residues long. CDR3 bases: TGCGCCAGCAGCCGACGAGGACAGGGGGATTCGTATGGCTACACCTTC. The encoded protein is CASSRRGQGDSYGYTF.

There are a few counts of this clone. V gene TRBV15 combines with J gene TRBJ1-1, with TRBD1 matching 8 bases. The CDR3 is 13 residues long. The V gene end was trimmed by 9 bases and the J gene end by 6 bases; junction bases not matched to a gene: 9. Germline loops: CDR1 LNHNV, CDR2 YYDKDF (reference sequence). The CDR3, as DNA: TGTGCCACGAAGACAGGGGTTTTTGCTGAAGCTTTCTTT. The encoded protein is CATKTGVFAEAFF.

This clone was counted a single time. This chain uses TRBV3-1 (or the pseudogene TRBV3-2) with TRBJ1-1; 8 nucleotides align to TRBD1. Germline values: CDR1 LGHDT, CDR2 YNNKEL (reference sequence). There are 16 residues in the CDR3. Unmatched junction bases numbered 4, after V lost 0 bases and J lost 1 base. In DNA, the CDR3 is TGTGCCAGCAGCCAAGAGACCGGGACAGGGAACACTGAAGCTTTCTTT. It is translated as CASSQETGTGNTEAFF.

The rearrangement links TRBV18 to TRBJ2-3, with D unclear. This CDR3 is built from 13 residues. Germline loops: CDR1 KGHSH, CDR2 LQKENI. V was clipped by 2 bases and J by 4 bases, with 7 bases between them. The CDR3 loop is CASSPGPPDTQYF. The CDR3 region has the DNA TGTGCCAGCTCACCAGGCCCCCCAGATACGCAGTATTTT.

The V call is TRBV15, the J call TRBJ2-3, with 7 nucleotides matching TRBD1. CDR3 length equals 14 residues. CDR1 LNHNV and CDR2 YYDKDF come from the germline V gene (reference sequence). J gave up 3 bases and V 3 bases, and 3 bases lay outside the gene matches. The CDR3 is CATSSDRATDTQYF. CDR3 coding DNA: TGTGCCACCAGCAGCGACAGGGCGACAGATACGCAGTATTTT. The full variable domain, completed using reference TRBV15 and TRBJ2-3, is DAMVIQNPRYQVTQFGKPVTLSCSQTLNHNVMYWYQQKSSQAPKLLFHYYDKDFNNEADTPDNFQSRRPNTSFCFLDIRSPGLGDTAMYLCATSSDRATDTQYFGPGTRLTVL.

The V gene is TRBV7-8, the J gene TRBJ2-3; no reliable D call. The germline V gene has CDR1 SGHVS and CDR2 FQNEAQ. Trimming cost V 5 bases and J 4 bases, with 10 bases left between them. The CDR3 contains 13 residues. This chain's CDR3 is CASSPSRPDTQYF. The CDR3 coding sequence is TGTGCCAGCAGCCCCAGCAGGCCAGATACGCAGTATTTT.

In this sample, this clone turned up once. V and J are TRBV5-4 and TRBJ2-2; the D gene is possibly TRBD2 (7 bases). The V end lost 2 bases, the J end lost 3 bases, and 14 bases lay between the germline ends. The CDR3 is 16 amino acids. CDR1 and CDR2 (germline): SGHNT, YYREEE (reference sequence). The CDR3 region has the DNA TGTGCCAGCAGCTTTGGCGGGGGCCTAGACACCGGGGAGCTGTTTTTT. This codes for CASSFGGGLDTGELFF.

This chain uses TRBV6-2 or TRBV6-3 with TRBJ2-7; TRBD1 is a possible D gene (5 bases). The CDR3 has 14 amino acids. Deletions cut 3 bases from V and 4 bases from J, with 13 bases between. Germline lookup yields CDR1 MNHEY and CDR2 SVGEGT. CDR3 in amino acids: CASSYRQGKYEQYF. CDR3 DNA sequence: TGTGCCAGCAGTTATCGCCAGGGTAAATACGAGCAGTACTTC.

The J gene is TRBJ1-6, the V gene TRBV5-5; 10 bases are a match to TRBD1. J was trimmed by 9 bases and V by 0 bases; bases with no gene match: 9. Germline assignment: CDR1 SGHKS and CDR2 YYEKEE (reference sequence). CDR3 length equals 17 residues. The CDR3 bases are TGTGCCAGCAGCTTGGCCAAGTCGGGACAGGGGTTTTCACCCCTCCACTTT. Protein product: CASSLAKSGQGFSPLHF.

This chain uses TRBV25-1 with TRBJ1-1; no clear D gene. Germline CDR1 and CDR2: MGHDK and SYGVNS. The ends were cut back, 8 bases at V and 5 bases at J, with 15 bases in the middle. The CDR3 covers 13 residues. The CDR3 is CASVPGVGTEAFF. Here the CDR3 DNA reads TGTGCCAGCGTGCCCGGGGTGGGGACTGAAGCTTTCTTT.

This sequence joins TRBV19 and TRBJ2-3, with TRBD1 matching 8 bases. V was clipped by 8 bases and J by 2 bases; unmatched bases: 6. Germline values: CDR1 LNHDA, CDR2 SQIVND (reference sequence). The CDR3 sequence is 14 residues long. The CDR3 coding sequence is TGTGCCAGTTGCGACAGGGGAGACACAGATACGCAGTATTTT. It codes for CASCDRGDTDTQYF.

This clone was seen more than once but under ten times. As DNA, the CDR3 is TGCGCCAGCAGCCAAGAACACGTCGCGGGGGGCCCAGATACGCAGTATTTT. Translation: CASSQEHVAGGPDTQYF. This chain uses TRBV4-1 with TRBJ2-3; 8 nucleotides align to TRBD2. This CDR3 has 17 residues. V was pared by 0 bases and J by 4 bases, with 9 bases of the junction left unmatched. Germline CDR1 MGHRA, CDR2 YSYEKL.

This chain connects TRBV24-1 to TRBJ2-3; D perhaps matches TRBD1 (6 bases). The CDR3 totals 14 residues. Trimming pared 4 bases from V and 4 bases from J, leaving 11 bases between. The germline CDR1 and CDR2 sequences are KGHDR and SFDVKD. The DNA for the CDR3 is TGTGCCACCAGTGACTTACAGGGCGCAGATACGCAGTATTTT. Protein: CATSDLQGADTQYF.

The chain joins TRBV2 to TRBJ1-2, with D tentatively TRBD1 (6 bases). The germline V gene encodes CDR1 SNHLY and CDR2 FYNNEI. The CDR3 runs to 16 residues. Trimming cost V 6 bases and J 8 bases, with 25 bases left between them. CDR3 sequence: CASRMTLTGSRVGYTF. The CDR3 bases are TGTGCCAGCAGGATGACCTTGACAGGAAGTAGGGTCGGCTACACCTTC.

The chain couples TRBV20-1 to TRBJ2-2; 11 nucleotides align to TRBD2. V shed 6 bases, J shed 6 bases, and the junction held 9 bases outside the gene matches. This CDR3 has 15 residues. Per the germline V gene, CDR1 is DFQATT and CDR2 is SNEGSKA (reference sequence). DNA for the CDR3: TGCAGTGCGAGTGGTTTAGCGGGGGGGGCCGGGGAGCTGTTTTTT. Its translation is CSASGLAGGAGELFF.

The chain carries TRBV7-2 and TRBJ1-6, with D possibly TRBD1 on 5 matching bases. CDR3 length: 17 amino acids. The ends were cut back, 5 bases at V and 9 bases at J, with 23 bases in the middle. CDR1 and CDR2 from the germline V gene are SGHTA and FQGNSA. Here the CDR3 DNA reads TGTGCCAGCAGCCTCTACAGGTTCGGGTTATTCGCTTCACCCCTCCACTTT. Its translation: CASSLYRFGLFASPLHF.

The chain links TRBV5-6 to TRBJ1-2; D is possibly TRBD1 (5 bases). Trimming took off 1 base at V and 8 bases at J, with 12 bases between the two ends. Germline V CDR1 and CDR2: SGHDT, YYEEEE. The CDR3 sequence is 13 residues long. CDR3 region: CASSLPTGYGYTF. As DNA, the CDR3 is TGTGCCAGCAGCTTGCCCACAGGCTACGGCTACACCTTC.